The 28 T cell receptor beta chains given below trace back to one sample, sequenced in a study of CD8 T cells in Susac syndrome. An input of roughly 0.5 to 1 ug of RNA was subjected to reverse transcription using random hexamers. TCRdb called the immunoSEQ multiplex PCR reads again in MiXCR, with one record for every CDR3 protein. The sample contains about 130,000 distinct CDR3 sequences, about 95% of which appear only once. The sample was CD4+ T cells from PBMCs. These receptors were collected from a human donor in good health.

This clonotype occurred once. This rearrangement joins TRBV28 to TRBJ2-7; 12 bases align to TRBD2. CDR1 and CDR2 from the germline V gene are MDHEN and SYDVKM. The CDR3 sequence is 16 residues long. Germline trimming cut 5 bases from V and 5 bases from J; bases unmatched to any gene: 10. CDR3 in amino acids: CASSPRLAGVGDEQYF. CDR3 nucleotides: TGTGCCAGCAGTCCTCGACTAGCGGGAGTCGGAGACGAGCAGTACTTC.

This chain uses TRBV2 with TRBJ2-1; D might be TRBD2 (6 bases). Germline V CDR1 and CDR2: SNHLY, FYNNEI. The CDR3 covers 12 residues. The germline V and J ends were trimmed by 5 bases and 8 bases, with 10 bases remaining between them. CDR3 protein: CASSKPGDEQFF. CDR3 bases: TGTGCCAGCAGTAAGCCGGGGGATGAGCAGTTCTTC.

This chain uses TRBV5-1 with TRBJ2-7; 13 bases are a match to TRBD2. This CDR3 region has 16 residues. V gave up 4 bases and J gave up 5 bases; unmatched junction bases: 9. Germline assignment: CDR1 SGHRS and CDR2 YFSETQ. As DNA, the CDR3 is TGCGCCAGCAGCGGGAGGACTAGCGGGAGTTTCCACGAGCAGTACTTC. Protein product: CASSGRTSGSFHEQYF.

The chain combines TRBV30 with TRBJ1-3; no clear D. The CDR3 covers 15 residues. Deletions cut 2 bases from V and 0 bases from J, with 11 bases between. CDR1 is GTSNPN and CDR2 is SVGIG in the germline V gene (reference sequence). The CDR3 is CAWSLGTLSGNTIYF. DNA of the CDR3: TGTGCCTGGAGTCTCGGCACCCTCTCTGGAAACACCATATATTTT.

The CDR3 loop reads CSVIDRSGEQYF. CDR3 sequence (DNA): TGCAGCGTTATCGACAGGTCTGGCGAGCAGTACTTC. The chain combines TRBV29-1 with TRBJ2-7; possibly TRBD1 for D (6 bases). Between the trimmed V and J ends, which lost 5 bases and 6 bases, there was a span of 14 bases. The CDR3 runs to 12 residues. CDR1 SQVTM and CDR2 ANQGSEA come from the germline V gene.

This clonotype is a singleton in its sample. The rearrangement joins TRBV27 to TRBJ2-1; no firm D call. The CDR3 totals 13 residues. V lost 6 bases to trimming and J lost 4 bases, with 10 bases between them. Per germline, CDR1 MNHEY and CDR2 SMNVEV (reference sequence). CDR3 amino acids: CASSPLEYNEQFF. DNA of the CDR3: TGTGCCAGCAGCCCCCTAGAATACAATGAGCAGTTCTTC.

V usage is TRBV3-1 and J usage is TRBJ2-5; D gene ambiguous. The CDR3 is 11 residues long. Germline V gives CDR1 LGHDT, CDR2 YNNKEL (reference sequence). The ends were cut back, 2 bases at V and 6 bases at J, with 4 bases in the middle. In DNA, the CDR3 is TGTGCCAGCAGCCAAACAAAGACCCAGTACTTC. This gives the protein CASSQTKTQYF.

The chain joins TRBV29-1 to TRBJ2-4, with D hard to call. From germline, CDR1 is SQVTM and CDR2 ANQGSEA. V lost 4 bases and J lost 7, with 14 bases in between. The CDR3 extends over 13 amino acids. CDR3 nucleotides: TGCAGCGTTGGGGTTCGGTTGGGGAACATTCAGTACTTC. Encoded protein: CSVGVRLGNIQYF.

This rearrangement joins TRBV29-1 to TRBJ1-2; D call uncertain. CDR1 SQVTM and CDR2 ANQGSEA come from the germline V gene. This CDR3 is built from 12 residues. V was trimmed by 4 bases and J by 6 bases, leaving 12 bases between them. CDR3 DNA sequence: TGCAGCGTTGGTCAAAGGGAGGATGGCTACACCTTC. This gives the protein CSVGQREDGYTF.

V usage is TRBV7-9 and J usage is TRBJ2-1; 7 bases map to TRBD2. Per germline, CDR1 SEHNR and CDR2 FQNEAQ (reference sequence). CDR3 length equals 14 residues. V was clipped by 6 bases and J by 1 base; unmatched bases: 3. The CDR3 region is CASRASGSYNEQFF. The CDR3 region has the DNA TGTGCCAGCAGGGCTAGCGGTTCCTACAATGAGCAGTTCTTC.

The chain has TRBV29-1 and TRBJ1-1, with 7 nucleotides matching TRBD1. V lost 6 bases to trimming and J lost 5 bases; unmatched junction nucleotides: 9. The CDR3 is 13 amino acids. Germline V gene sequence: CDR1 SQVTM, CDR2 ANQGSEA. CDR3 nucleotide sequence: TGCAGCGTAATACAGGGGAAGTCGACTGAAGCTTTCTTT. Its protein product is CSVIQGKSTEAFF.

This clonotype was counted once. This chain links TRBV20-1 with TRBJ2-7; possibly TRBD1 for D (5 bases). Germline values: CDR1 DFQATT, CDR2 SNEGSKA (reference sequence). V lost 3 bases and J lost 2, with 14 bases in between. The CDR3 contains 14 residues. The CDR3 coding sequence is TGCAGTGCTAGGATTGGACAATCCCCCTACGAGCAGTACTTC. Its translation: CSARIGQSPYEQYF.

This chain uses TRBV3-1 with TRBJ2-7, with 8 bases aligning to TRBD2. Germline trimming cut 1 base from V and 6 bases from J; bases unmatched to any gene: 5. Per the germline V gene, CDR1 is LGHDT and CDR2 is YNNKEL (reference sequence). The CDR3 is made up of 14 amino acids. The CDR3 nucleotides are TGTGCCAGCAGCCAAGGGACTAGCTTTGCCGAGCAGTACTTC. Protein: CASSQGTSFAEQYF.

The chain recombines TRBV29-1 with TRBJ2-7; 8 positions agree with TRBD1. The CDR3 is 13 amino acids. The V segment lost 4 bases and the J segment 3 bases; nucleotides outside the gene matches: 5. Per the germline V gene, CDR1 is SQVTM and CDR2 is ANQGSEA. The CDR3 nucleotides read TGCAGCGTTGGGGACAGGCTGAACTACGAGCAGTACTTC. This sequence encodes CSVGDRLNYEQYF.

The chain recombines TRBV29-1 with TRBJ2-3, with 8 bases matching TRBD2. The CDR3 contains 13 residues. The trim removed 4 bases at V and 3 bases at J, leaving 3 bases unmatched. The germline V gene encodes CDR1 SQVTM and CDR2 ANQGSEA. CDR3 loop: CSVGGGGTDTQYF. DNA for the CDR3: TGCAGCGTTGGAGGCGGGGGGACAGATACGCAGTATTTT.

DNA of the CDR3: TGTGCCAGCAGCTTAAGTCCTTGGATACGGGGTGAAGCTTTCTTT. Its protein is CASSLSPWIRGEAFF. The chain joins TRBV7-9 to TRBJ1-1; D gene ambiguous. V was shortened by 2 bases and J by 7 bases, with 17 bases between the two germline ends. Germline assignment: CDR1 SEHNR and CDR2 FQNEAQ (reference sequence). This CDR3 contains 15 residues.

The chain links TRBV28 to TRBJ2-7; 11 positions agree with TRBD1. Germline V gives CDR1 MDHEN, CDR2 SYDVKM. This CDR3 has 15 residues. J gave up 3 bases and V 4 bases, and 5 bases lay outside the gene matches. The CDR3: CASSSPGTGGYEQYF. In DNA, the CDR3 is TGTGCCAGCAGTTCTCCCGGGACAGGGGGCTACGAGCAGTACTTC.

The rearrangement links TRBV19 to TRBJ2-7, with a possible D match to TRBD1 (6 bases). The CDR3 covers 12 residues. V lost 4 bases and J 6 bases, leaving 10 bases between the germline ends. Germline V lookup: CDR1 LNHDA, CDR2 SQIVND (reference sequence). The CDR3 is CASSSLQGEQYF. The DNA of the CDR3 is TGTGCCAGTAGTAGCTTACAGGGCGAGCAGTACTTC.

The chain joins TRBV25-1 to TRBJ2-7, with 9 positions matching TRBD1. The CDR3 covers 14 residues. V lost 4 bases to trimming and J lost 3 bases; unmatched junction nucleotides: 4. CDR1 MGHDK and CDR2 SYGVNS come from the germline V gene. The CDR3 spells CASSGTGAGYEQYF. For the CDR3, the DNA is TGTGCCAGCAGTGGGACAGGGGCGGGCTACGAGCAGTACTTC.

V gene TRBV29-1 combines with J gene TRBJ2-2, with D maybe TRBD1 (6 bases). This CDR3 spans 13 amino acids. Germline CDR1 SQVTM, CDR2 ANQGSEA. Trimming removed 8 bases at V and 2 bases at J, with 12 bases between. CDR3 region: CSSKTGNTGELFF. The CDR3 nucleotides are TGCAGCTCTAAGACAGGCAACACCGGGGAGCTGTTTTTT.

The rearrangement uses TRBV7-8 and TRBJ2-5; no clear D. CDR1 is SGHVS and CDR2 is FQNEAQ in the germline V gene. The ends were cut back, 8 bases at V and 5 bases at J, with 15 bases in the middle. This CDR3 contains 13 residues. The CDR3 DNA is TGTGCCAGCCGGGCGTCGAAAAGGGAGACCCAGTACTTC. Residues: CASRASKRETQYF.

This chain uses TRBV5-1 with TRBJ1-4; TRBD1 is a possible D gene (6 bases). V lost 8 bases and J 8 bases, leaving 19 bases between the germline ends. The CDR3 is made up of 14 amino acids. CDR1 SGHRS and CDR2 YFSETQ come from the germline V gene. Here the CDR3 reads CASRSKGGGEKLFF. The CDR3 DNA sequence: TGCGCCAGTAGAAGCAAGGGGGGGGGAGAAAAACTGTTTTTT. The whole variable domain, filled in from reference TRBV5-1 and TRBJ1-4, reads KAGVTQTPRYLIKTRGQQVTLSCSPISGHRSVSWYQQTPGQGLQFLFEYFSETQRNKGNFPGRFSGRQFSNSRSEMNVSTLELGDSALYLCASRSKGGGEKLFFGSGTQLSVL.

The chain recombines TRBV7-9 with TRBJ2-7, with TRBD1 as a possible D gene (6 bases). The CDR3 totals 14 residues. The V end lost 10 bases, the J end lost 0 bases, and 16 bases lay between the germline ends. Looked up from germline, CDR1 is SEHNR and CDR2 is FQNEAQ (reference sequence). CDR3: CATERQVLSYEQYF. DNA of the CDR3: TGTGCCACCGAACGACAGGTCCTCTCCTACGAGCAGTACTTC. The whole variable domain, filled in from reference TRBV7-9 and TRBJ2-7, reads DTGVSQNPRHKITKRGQNVTFRCDPISEHNRLYWYRQTLGQGPEFLTYFQNEAQLEKSRLLSDRFSAERPKGSFSTLEIQRTEQGDSAMYLCATERQVLSYEQYFGPGTRLTVT.

CDR3 in DNA: TGCGCCAGCAGTCGGGGGCTCTGGGCTGAAGCTTTCTTT. Amino acid sequence: CASSRGLWAEAFF. The V call is TRBV23-1, the J call TRBJ1-1; the D gene is possibly TRBD1 (6 bases). TRBV23-1 is an ORF; its function is uncertain. The V end lost 4 bases, the J end lost 6 bases, and 12 bases lay between the germline ends. The CDR3 extends over 13 amino acids.

CDR3 in amino acids: CASSQAPTGGGTEAFF. DNA for the CDR3: TGTGCCAGCAGCCAAGCCCCAACAGGGGGCGGCACTGAAGCTTTCTTT. This rearrangement joins TRBV3-1 to TRBJ1-1; 9 nucleotides agree with TRBD1. With V trimmed by 1 base and J by 4 bases, 7 bases remained unmatched. The CDR3 totals 16 residues. CDR1 LGHDT and CDR2 YNNKEL come from the germline V gene (reference sequence).

The rearrangement joins TRBV12-3 or TRBV12-4 to TRBJ2-7, with D unresolved. Trimming took 6 bases from V and 6 from J, leaving 12 bases between them. This CDR3 region has 12 residues. Here the CDR3 reads CASSPQLSEQYF. The CDR3, as DNA: TGTGCCAGCAGCCCCCAACTTTCCGAGCAGTACTTC.

The J gene is TRBJ1-5, the V gene TRBV9, with D possibly matching TRBD1 (6 bases). V was pared by 0 bases and J by 6 bases, with 13 bases between. This CDR3 region has 15 residues. Germline V gene data show CDR1 as SGDLS and CDR2 as YYNGEE. DNA for the CDR3: TGTGCCAGCAGCGTAGGGGGGGCCTTCCCTCAGCCCCAGCATTTT. It yields the protein CASSVGGAFPQPQHF.

The CDR3 spells CASSFKSTSAGELFF. As DNA, the CDR3 is TGTGCCAGCAGCTTTAAATCCACTAGCGCCGGGGAGCTGTTTTTT. V and J are TRBV7-9 and TRBJ2-2; TRBD2 agrees at 7 bases. The V segment lost 3 bases and the J segment 6 bases; nucleotides outside the gene matches: 7. This CDR3 spans 15 amino acids. CDR1 is SEHNR, CDR2 FQNEAQ, per germline (reference sequence).